Sequencing of this T cell receptor (beta chain) was carried out in a study of blood T cells in healthy people across ages. Study results and limitations: Fewer expanded clones and more diversity marked long-lived versus aged donors.

At least ten counts were recorded for this clonotype. Its antigen remains unknown. A J-beta primer mix and a sample-barcoded 5' primer were used in a second PCR of roughly 6 to 11 cycles. TCRdb reprocessed the 5' RACE reads via MiXCR and lists one record per CDR3 protein. There are around 870,000 distinct CDR3 sequences in the sample; 25% to 30% occur only once, and approximately 15% lies in the top ten. The J segment lost 2 bases and the V segment lost 1 base, leaving 5 bases of the junction unmatched. CDR3 length: 16 amino acids. CDR1 LGHDT and CDR2 YNNKEL come from the germline V gene (reference sequence).

V usage is TRBV3-1 and J usage is TRBJ2-7; 10 bases align to TRBD1. The TCR comes from a woman at least 80 years old in good health. The source material was blood. The CDR3 protein is CASSQAGQGNTYEQYF. The CDR3, as DNA: TGTGCCAGCAGCCAAGCGGGACAGGGGAATACCTACGAGCAGTACTTC.